These 14 T cell receptor beta chains originate from one sample sequenced in a study of response to subunit inactivated influenza vaccine. MiXCR, run by TCRdb on the RT-PCR reads, gives a single entry per CDR3 protein. Seen here are just under 250,000 distinct CDR3 sequences, 12% observed once, and the top ten hold less than 8.5%. Sample: non-naive T cells sorted from PBMCs, taken 14 days before vaccination. The receptors were sampled from a man aged 45 to 65 who received an inactivated influenza vaccine.

This chain links TRBV6-1 with TRBJ1-1; the match to TRBD1 covers 11 bases. There are 15 residues in the CDR3. Germline V gene sequence: CDR1 MNHNS, CDR2 SASEGT. V lost 7 bases to trimming and J lost 4 bases; unmatched junction nucleotides: 8. The CDR3 bases are TGTGCCAGCATCCCGGGACAGGGGGTTAGCACTGAAGCTTTCTTT. It is translated as CASIPGQGVSTEAFF.

This clonotype has a count of ten or more. CDR3 protein: CASSLRDRGDYEQYF. CDR3 coding DNA: TGTGCCAGCAGCTTAAGGGACAGGGGGGACTACGAGCAGTACTTC. The chain combines TRBV7-2 with TRBJ2-7; 11 nucleotides agree with TRBD1. The CDR3 spans 15 residues. Per the germline V gene, CDR1 is SGHTA and CDR2 is FQGNSA. The J segment lost 3 bases and the V segment lost 2 bases, leaving 3 bases of the junction unmatched. The full variable domain, with the rest looked up from reference TRBV7-2 and TRBJ2-7, is GAGVSQSPSNKVTEKGKDVELRCDPISGHTALYWYRQSLGQGLEFLIYFQGNSAPDKSGLPSDRFSAERTGGSVSTLTIQRTQQEDSAVYLCASSLRDRGDYEQYFGPGTRLTVT.

The V gene is TRBV12-3 or TRBV12-4, the J gene TRBJ2-7; 15 positions agree with TRBD2. CDR3 length equals 15 residues. Losses at the gene ends were 6 bases for V and 4 bases for J; bases not matched to a gene: 4. This CDR3 is CASSRGLAGGYEQYF. For the CDR3, the DNA is TGTGCCAGCAGCCGAGGACTAGCGGGAGGGTACGAGCAGTACTTC.

This chain links TRBV5-1 with TRBJ2-2; D may match TRBD1 or TRBD2 (5 bases each). This CDR3 contains 15 residues. Germline V gene data show CDR1 as SGHRS and CDR2 as YFSETQ. V lost 3 bases, J lost 2 bases, and 11 bases lay in between. The CDR3: CASSWGSENTGELFF. Here the CDR3 DNA reads TGCGCCAGCAGCTGGGGGTCGGAAAACACCGGGGAGCTGTTTTTT.

This clonotype has just a few counts. The V call is TRBV5-1, the J call TRBJ2-7, with 9 bases fitting TRBD2. Unmatched junction bases numbered 11, after V lost 1 base and J lost 0 bases. CDR3 length: 18 residues. Germline loops: CDR1 SGHRS, CDR2 YFSETQ. The CDR3 sequence: CASSLLVGVSGSSYEQYF. The CDR3 coding sequence is TGCGCCAGCAGCTTGTTAGTAGGGGTTAGCGGGAGCTCCTACGAGCAGTACTTC.

This clonotype was seen repeatedly, ten times or more. The V and J genes are TRBV7-2 and TRBJ2-7; 8 nucleotides agree with TRBD2. CDR3 length: 14 residues. Germline CDR1 reads SGHTA; CDR2 reads FQGNSA. Trimming at V came to 3 bases and at J to 4 bases, leaving 5 bases not matched to a gene. CDR3 loop: CASSFPGGIYEQYF. The CDR3 DNA reads as TGTGCCAGCAGCTTTCCGGGAGGGATATACGAGCAGTACTTC.

This clonotype has a handful of counts. V gene TRBV2 combines with J gene TRBJ2-3; no firm D call. This CDR3 has 12 residues. Germline CDR1 and CDR2: SNHLY and FYNNEI. Written as DNA, the CDR3 is TGTGCGATCGGACCAAACACAGATACGCAGTATTTT. Its translation: CAIGPNTDTQYF.

The V gene is TRBV2, the J gene TRBJ2-1; 7 bases line up with TRBD1. V was pared by 2 bases and J by 1 base, with 5 bases of the junction left unmatched. Germline CDR1 and CDR2: SNHLY and FYNNEI. The CDR3 is made up of 16 amino acids. CDR3: CASSEQGDLSYNEQFF. The DNA of the CDR3 is TGTGCCAGCAGTGAACAGGGGGATCTGTCCTACAATGAGCAGTTCTTC.

In its sample, this clonotype was seen a few times. J is TRBJ1-3 and V is TRBV20-1, with a possible D match to TRBD1 (5 bases). Germline values: CDR1 DFQATT, CDR2 SNEGSKA (reference sequence). With 5 bases removed from V and 6 bases from J, the gap between germline ends came to 14 bases. This CDR3 contains 13 residues. CDR3 in amino acids: CSAQITGENTIYF. The CDR3 bases are TGCAGTGCTCAGATAACAGGAGAAAACACCATATATTTT.

V and J are TRBV11-2 and TRBJ2-5, with TRBD1 matching 7 bases. This CDR3 contains 15 residues. The V gene end was trimmed by 5 bases and the J gene end by 7 bases; junction bases not matched to a gene: 13. From germline, CDR1 is SGHAT and CDR2 FQNNGV. CDR3 amino acids: CASSPRRQGPGTQYF. The CDR3 nucleotides are TGTGCCAGCAGCCCTCGCCGACAGGGCCCAGGGACCCAGTACTTC.

This chain connects TRBV24-1 to TRBJ2-1, with TRBD1 matching over 9 bases. The CDR3 length is 14 residues. CDR1 is KGHDR, CDR2 SFDVKD, per germline. The J segment lost 7 bases and the V segment lost 4 bases, leaving 4 bases of the junction unmatched. For the CDR3, the DNA is TGTGCCACCAGTGAGTCCGGGACAGGGAATGAGCAGTTCTTC. It encodes CATSESGTGNEQFF.

V is TRBV25-1 and J is TRBJ2-7, with no clear D. CDR3 length equals 12 residues. Germline CDR1 reads MGHDK; CDR2 reads SYGVNS. V lost 3 bases, J lost 2 bases, and 5 bases lay in between. The CDR3: CASSDRTYEQYF. The CDR3 bases are TGTGCCAGCAGTGATCGGACCTACGAGCAGTACTTC.

In this sample, this clonotype turned up a few times. The chain couples TRBV28 to TRBJ2-2; 9 positions agree with TRBD1. Trimming cost V 1 base and J 2 bases; bases outside gene matches: 20. Germline V gives CDR1 MDHEN, CDR2 SYDVKM. This CDR3 spans 22 amino acids. CDR3 coding DNA: TGTGCCAGCAGTTTATTGGGCCAACCTACAAGGCCGGGACAGGGAAACACCGGGGAGCTGTTTTTT. Protein sequence: CASSLLGQPTRPGQGNTGELFF. The variable domain in full, with the rest retrieved from reference TRBV28 and TRBJ2-2, is DVKVTQSSRYLVKRTGEKVFLECVQDMDHENMFWYRQDPGLGLRLIYFSYDVKMKEKGDIPEGYSVSREKKERFSLILESASTNQTSMYLCASSLLGQPTRPGQGNTGELFFGEGSRLTVL.

The chain links TRBV20-1 to TRBJ2-1; 9 bases line up with TRBD2. V was pared by 4 bases and J by 5 bases, with 9 bases of the junction left unmatched. This CDR3 contains 15 residues. Germline V gene data show CDR1 as DFQATT and CDR2 as SNEGSKA (reference sequence). The DNA for the CDR3 is TGCAGTGCTATCCCAGCGGGGGGTCTAAACAATGAGCAGTTCTTC. This gives the protein CSAIPAGGLNNEQFF.